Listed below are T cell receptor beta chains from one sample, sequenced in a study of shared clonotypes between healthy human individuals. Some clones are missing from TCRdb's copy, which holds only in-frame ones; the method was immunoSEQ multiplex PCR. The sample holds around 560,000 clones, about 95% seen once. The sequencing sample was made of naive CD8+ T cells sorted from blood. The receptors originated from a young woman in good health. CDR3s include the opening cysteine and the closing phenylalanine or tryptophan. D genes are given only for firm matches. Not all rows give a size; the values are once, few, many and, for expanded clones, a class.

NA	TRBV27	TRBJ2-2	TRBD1	CASRQGTGLSGELFF	TGTGCCAGCAGACAGGGGACAGGGCTGAGCGGGGAGCTGTTTTTT
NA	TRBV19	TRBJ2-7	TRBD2	CASSIHPREGWYEQYF	TGTGCCAGTAGTATCCACCCCCGGGAGGGGTGGTACGAGCAGTACTTC
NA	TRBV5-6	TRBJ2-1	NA	CASSLVGRGESSYNEQFF	TGTGCCAGCAGCTTGGTAGGTAGGGGGGAGAGCTCCTACAATGAGCAGTTCTTC
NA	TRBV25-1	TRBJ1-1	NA	CASSEGPYTEAFF	TGTGCCAGCAGTGAGGGGCCCTACACTGAAGCTTTCTTT
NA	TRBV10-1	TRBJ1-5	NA	CASSEWGADQPQHF	TGCGCCAGCAGTGAGTGGGGGGCTGATCAGCCCCAGCATTTT
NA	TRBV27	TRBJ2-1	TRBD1	CASSSGTGGWNEQFF	TGTGCCAGCAGTTCCGGGACAGGGGGCTGGAATGAGCAGTTCTTC
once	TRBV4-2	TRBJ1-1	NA	CASSGKDSNTEAFF	TGTGCCAGCAGCGGTAAGGACAGCAACACTGAAGCTTTCTTT
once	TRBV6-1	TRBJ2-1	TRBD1	CASSAGTGVLDEQFF	TGTGCCAGCAGTGCCGGGACAGGGGTTTTGGATGAGCAGTTCTTC
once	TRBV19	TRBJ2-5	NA	CASSIGKDGWYQETQYF	TGTGCCAGTAGTATAGGCAAGGACGGGTGGTACCAAGAGACCCAGTACTTC
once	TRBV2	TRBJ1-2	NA	CASRGPAGYTF	TGTGCCAGCAGAGGACCCGCGGGCTACACCTTC
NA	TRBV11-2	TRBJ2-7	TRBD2	CASSIRRQAGGRYEQYF	TGTGCCAGCAGCATACGCCGGCAGGCGGGAGGGCGGTACGAGCAGTACTTC
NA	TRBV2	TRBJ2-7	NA	CASSEALVGFGYEQYF	TGTGCCAGCAGTGAAGCGCTGGTAGGGTTCGGTTACGAGCAGTACTTC
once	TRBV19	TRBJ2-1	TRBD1	CASSPGTGYNEQFF	TGTGCCAGTAGTCCCGGGACAGGCTACAATGAGCAGTTCTTC
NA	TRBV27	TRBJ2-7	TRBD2	CASSLSGTSGRSNEQYF	TGTGCCAGCAGTTTATCGGGGACTAGCGGGAGGTCCAACGAGCAGTACTTC
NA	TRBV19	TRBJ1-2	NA	CASSTDSYGYTF	TGTGCCAGTAGTACGGACAGCTATGGCTACACCTTC
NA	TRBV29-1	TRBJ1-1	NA	CSVPPGRNTEAFF	TGCAGCGTCCCCCCGGGCAGAAACACTGAAGCTTTCTTT